This TCR beta chain was sequenced in a study of control samples from healthy donors and cancer patients (dated by TCRdb to 2019 to 2021). Receptor amplification or capture employed the immunoSEQ multiplex PCR assay. TCRdb re-hosts the immuneACCESS table, in-frame sequences only. Its copies lack some clones; in the studies checked, an unresolved V gene accounts for under half of them, and the cause for the rest is not known. The sample table records roughly 120,000 clones; around 89% of these occur just once. About 2.5% of the sample belongs to the ten largest clones. The CDR3 spans 17 residues, from the cysteine through the phenylalanine. CDR3 DNA is the only sequence kept; it has 51 bases, read in frame from the first base. Germline trimming: 4 bases from V, 1 base from J; junction bases outside gene matches: 8. Based on the germline V gene (reference sequence), the CDR1 and CDR2 sequences are SGHNT and YYREEE.

As for this clone: Which antigen it targets is not known. The sample holds no much larger clone one base away, and base qualities are not on file.

The receptor was isolated from a woman between 70 and 85 years old in good health. What was sequenced was blood. The V and J segments used are TRBV5-4 and TRBJ2-3; 11 junctional bases match TRBD2. The encoded CDR3 is CASSPTSTSGGTDTQYF. The sequenced DNA: TGTGCCAGCAGCCCAACCTCGACTAGCGGGGGCACAGATACGCAGTATTTT.